What follows are 24 T cell receptor beta chains derived from one specimen sequenced in a study of T cell clusters in autoimmune cytopenias. Each sample's input was approximately 0.25 ug genomic DNA, roughly 40,000 genome equivalents. TRB rearrangements were amplified by touch-down multiplex PCR with mixed TRB-A/B primers. From its re-call of the multiplex PCR reads, TCRdb lists each CDR3 protein once, without DNA. The listing records approximately 12,000 distinct CDR3 sequences. The same sample was also studied in work on T cell repertoires in aging, cancer and after chemotherapy.

What was sequenced was peripheral blood. The receptor set was obtained from a human donor in good health.

This chain links TRBV5-8 with TRBJ1-2. The V gene's germline CDR1 is SGHTS and CDR2 YDEGEE. The CDR3 has 14 amino acids. CDR3 sequence: CASSFWGIDYGYTF.

This chain connects TRBV19 to TRBJ2-7; TCRdb outputs TRBD1, but without DNA this stays unchecked. CDR3 length: 16 amino acids. Germline V gene lookup returns CDR1 LNHDA and CDR2 SQIVND (reference sequence). This CDR3 is CASTPGRGRRFDEQYF.

The gene calls are TRBV30 and TRBJ1-3; checking the TCRdb D call of TRBD1 is not possible without DNA. Germline values: CDR1 GTSNPN, CDR2 SVGIG (reference sequence). This CDR3 comprises 17 residues. CDR3 loop: CAWSRGQGLISGNTIYF.

The gene calls are TRBV14 and TRBJ2-5; TCRdb names TRBD1, which stays unverified in the absence of DNA. The CDR3 spans 16 residues. The V gene's germline CDR1 is SGHDN and CDR2 FVKESK. CDR3: CASSHLTTGMGETQYF. The entire variable domain, with the rest obtained from reference TRBV14 and TRBJ2-5, is as follows: EAGVTQFPSHSVIEKGQTVTLRCDPISGHDNLYWYRRVMGKEIKFLLHFVKESKQDESGMPNNRFLAERTGGTYSTLKVQPAELEDSGVYFCASSHLTTGMGETQYFGPGTRLLVL.

This chain connects TRBV11-2 to TRBJ2-3; TCRdb proposes TRBD2, but this gene call is untestable without DNA. The CDR3 consists of 14 residues. Germline V CDR1 and CDR2: SGHAT, FQNNGV. CDR3 residues: CASSFTSGTDTQYF. The whole variable domain, remainder taken from reference TRBV11-2 and TRBJ2-3, is EAGVAQSPRYKIIEKRQSVAFWCNPISGHATLYWYQQILGQGPKLLIQFQNNGVVDDSQLPKDRFSAERLKGVDSTLKIQPAKLEDSAVYLCASSFTSGTDTQYFGPGTRLTVL.

This clonotype is classed as medium-sized by frequency. The CDR3 loop is CASSPGQGFDEQYF. V gene TRBV7-9 combines with J gene TRBJ2-7; checking the TCRdb D call of TRBD1 is not possible without DNA. The V gene's germline CDR1 is SEHNR and CDR2 FQNEAQ (reference sequence). The CDR3 is 14 residues long.

This clonotype registers medium-sized (0.01 to 0.1%) by frequency. The chain employs TRBV20-1 and TRBJ2-7. The CDR3 extends over 14 amino acids. CDR1 is DFQATT and CDR2 is SNEGSKA in the germline V gene (reference sequence). The CDR3 protein is CSARDSRRSYEQYF.

The chain recombines TRBV18 with TRBJ1-2. CDR1 is KGHSH, CDR2 LQKENI, per germline. The CDR3 totals 13 residues. The CDR3 reads CASSPAYNYGYTF.

This clonotype is called medium-sized based on its frequency. This rearrangement joins TRBV7-9 to TRBJ1-2; TCRdb lists TRBD1, though no DNA is available to test this call. This CDR3 spans 13 amino acids. Germline V gives CDR1 SEHNR, CDR2 FQNEAQ (reference sequence). CDR3 protein: CASSRTGLDGYTF.

This clonotype is labeled medium-sized (0.01 to 0.1%) based on frequency. This CDR3 reads CAWSVEFAIKGGQHYGYTF. V gene TRBV30 combines with J gene TRBJ1-2; TCRdb selects TRBD1, and the lack of DNA leaves this call unchecked. This CDR3 contains 19 residues. CDR1 GTSNPN and CDR2 SVGIG come from the germline V gene (reference sequence).

The chain combines TRBV4-3 with TRBJ1-2. CDR1 and CDR2 from the germline V gene are LGHNA and YSLEER. This CDR3 comprises 13 residues. CDR3 residues: CASSQEVWDGYTF.

The rearrangement links TRBV12-3 or TRBV12-4 to TRBJ1-1. The CDR3 has 13 amino acids. This CDR3 is CASSLVENTEAFF.

This sequence joins TRBV19 and TRBJ1-1. The CDR3 sequence is 12 residues long. Germline V gives CDR1 LNHDA, CDR2 SQIVND (reference sequence). CDR3 region: CASRATETEAFF.

The chain has TRBV6-2 or TRBV6-3 and TRBJ2-2; TCRdb's assignment of TRBD1 cannot be checked, as there is no DNA. From germline, CDR1 is MNHEY and CDR2 SVGEGT. The CDR3 runs 16 residues. The CDR3 protein is CASSSTRTGSSRELFF.

Judged by frequency, this clonotype is medium-sized. This chain connects TRBV7-2 to TRBJ1-2. There are 12 residues in the CDR3. In germline, CDR1 is SGHTA, CDR2 FQGNSA. The CDR3 sequence is CASSLAARGYTF.

The chain joins TRBV6-6 to TRBJ1-1. From germline, CDR1 is MNHNY and CDR2 SVGAGI (reference sequence). The CDR3 is made up of 13 amino acids. Here the CDR3 reads CASSRTEVENAFF.

The chain joins TRBV20-1 to TRBJ2-1. This CDR3 region has 13 residues. The V gene's germline CDR1 is DFQATT and CDR2 SNEGSKA (reference sequence). The CDR3 region is CSAQGSPYNEQFF.

The gene calls are TRBV28 and TRBJ2-7; TCRdb selects TRBD2, and the lack of DNA leaves this call unchecked. Germline V CDR1 and CDR2: MDHEN, SYDVKM. This CDR3 comprises 13 residues. The chain's CDR3 is CASRRGEGSKEYF.

The chain has TRBV10-3 and TRBJ1-3. The CDR3 has 14 residues. The germline gives CDR1 ENHRY, CDR2 SYGVKD. This CDR3 reads CATRTFGEGNTIYF.

The chain couples TRBV25-1 to TRBJ2-7; TCRdb indicates TRBD1, and absent DNA this call remains unverified. The CDR3 has 14 residues. Per the germline V gene, CDR1 is MGHDK and CDR2 is SYGVNS. CDR3 amino acids: CASSLSGTQLEQYF.

This chain links TRBV6-5 with TRBJ2-6; no DNA is available, so the TRBD2 call from TCRdb remains unchecked. The CDR3 sequence is 18 residues long. Germline CDR1 is MNHEY and CDR2 is SVGAGI. The CDR3: CASSYDVGPTSGANVLTF.

Considering frequency, this clonotype is medium-sized (0.01 to 0.1%). The chain carries TRBV6-5 and TRBJ1-2; the TCRdb D gene call, TRBD1, has no DNA to confirm it. This CDR3 has 13 residues. Germline V gives CDR1 MNHEY, CDR2 SVGAGI. This CDR3 is CAIPGGRGGGYTF.

By frequency, this clonotype registers medium-sized. The gene calls are TRBV6-2 or TRBV6-3 and TRBJ2-7. The germline CDR1 and CDR2 sequences are MNHEY and SVGEGT. The CDR3 consists of 12 residues. CDR3 sequence: CASSETWGEQYF.

The chain combines TRBV24-1 with TRBJ1-2. This CDR3 has 13 amino acids. The germline gives CDR1 KGHDR, CDR2 SFDVKD. CDR3 protein: CATSDLPGSGYTF.